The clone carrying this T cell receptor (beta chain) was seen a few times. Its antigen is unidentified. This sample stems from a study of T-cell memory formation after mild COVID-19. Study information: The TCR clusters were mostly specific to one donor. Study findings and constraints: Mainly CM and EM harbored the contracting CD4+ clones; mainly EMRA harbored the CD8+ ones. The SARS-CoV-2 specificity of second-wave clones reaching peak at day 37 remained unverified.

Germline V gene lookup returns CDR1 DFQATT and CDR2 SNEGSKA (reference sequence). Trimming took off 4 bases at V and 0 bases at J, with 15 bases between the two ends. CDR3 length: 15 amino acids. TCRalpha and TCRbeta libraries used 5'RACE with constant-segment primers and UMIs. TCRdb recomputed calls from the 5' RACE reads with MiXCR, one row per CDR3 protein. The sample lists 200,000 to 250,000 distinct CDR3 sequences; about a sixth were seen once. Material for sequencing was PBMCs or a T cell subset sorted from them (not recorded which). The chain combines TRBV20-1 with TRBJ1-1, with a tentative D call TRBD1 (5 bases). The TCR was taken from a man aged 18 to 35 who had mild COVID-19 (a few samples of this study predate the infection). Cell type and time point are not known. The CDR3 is CSAMFSAGMNTEAFF. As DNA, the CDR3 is TGCAGTGCTATGTTTTCGGCAGGGATGAACACTGAAGCTTTCTTT.